Shown below are 4 T cell receptor beta chains from a single sample sequenced in a study of molecular identifiers for immune sequencing clone quantification. TCRdb fed the PCR reads into MiXCR, producing one record per CDR3 protein. The data show 62,000 or so distinct CDR3 sequences, less than 20% seen once. Sequencing was done on a sample of naive CD8+ T cells from blood, with Jurkat cell RNA spiked in. This sample's subset: FACS-sorted CD8+CD4-CCR7+CD45RA+ naive T cells. The receptors come from a human donor in good health. Some libraries in this study had Jurkat cell RNA spiked in.

This clonotype was counted many times. The V call is TRBV28, the J call TRBJ1-5; 8 bases are shared with TRBD1. Germline CDR1 is MDHEN and CDR2 is SYDVKM. The CDR3 spans 14 residues. The junction had 9 bases not matched to a gene; V was cut back by 7 bases and J by 7 bases. Here the CDR3 reads CASTPPGGGQPQHF. The CDR3 DNA is TGTGCCAGCACCCCCCCAGGGGGCGGACAGCCCCAGCATTTT. The variable domain in full, completed from reference TRBV28 and TRBJ1-5, reads DVKVTQSSRYLVKRTGEKVFLECVQDMDHENMFWYRQDPGLGLRLIYFSYDVKMKEKGDIPEGYSVSREKKERFSLILESASTNQTSMYLCASTPPGGGQPQHFGDGTRLSIL.

This clonotype was detected ten times or more. The CDR3 DNA sequence: TGCAGTGCTACTACAGCTATGAACACTGAAGCTTTCTTT. Its protein is CSATTAMNTEAFF. V and J are TRBV20-1 and TRBJ1-1; D not certain. Trimming took 4 bases from V and 0 from J, leaving 9 bases between them. The CDR3 is 13 amino acids. Germline V lookup: CDR1 DFQATT, CDR2 SNEGSKA (reference sequence).

Regarding this clonotype: A single base separates this from a much larger clone, so it may be a read error. The chain joins TRBV11-1 to TRBJ2-6, with 10 bases lining up with TRBD2. The V segment lost 5 bases and the J segment 0 bases; nucleotides outside the gene matches: 7. The CDR3 runs to 18 residues. Germline V gives CDR1 SGHAT, CDR2 FQDESV (reference sequence). In nucleotides, the CDR3 is TGTGCCAGCAGCGCCACTAGCGGGAAAAGCTCTGGGGCCAACGTCCTGACTTTC. Protein product: CASSATSGKSSGANVLTF.

This clonotype was seen ten or more times. V gene TRBV10-1 combines with J gene TRBJ2-1, with TRBD2 matching 8 bases. CDR3 length: 16 residues. Losses at the gene ends were 8 bases for V and 0 bases for J; bases not matched to a gene: 9. Looked up from germline, CDR1 is WNHNN and CDR2 is SYGVQD (reference sequence). This chain's CDR3 is CASLSLADSSYNEQFF. The CDR3 DNA sequence: TGCGCCAGCCTATCACTAGCGGACAGCTCCTACAATGAGCAGTTCTTC.